A single sample is the source of the 4 T cell receptor beta chains below, sequenced in a study of blood T cell repertoires in COVID-19. The data were produced by immunoSEQ multiplex PCR, yet TCRdb's version contains in-frame clones alone and is incomplete. Found here are hundreds of thousands of clones, 86% of them singletons; the top ten hold about 4%. Input material: PBMCs or T cells enriched from blood (not recorded which). The receptor set was obtained from a man younger than 45 who had recovered from COVID-19.

CDR3 sequence reads: CASSLATSGVLGEQFF. CDR3 in DNA: TGTGCCAGCAGCTTAGCGACTAGCGGGGTCCTCGGTGAGCAGTTCTTC. The chain is built from TRBV7-9 and TRBJ2-1; 11 bases match TRBD2. The CDR3 covers 16 residues. The germline CDR1 and CDR2 sequences are SEHNR and FQNEAQ (reference sequence). V lost 0 bases to trimming and J lost 9 bases; unmatched junction nucleotides: 7.

V usage is TRBV6-4 and J usage is TRBJ1-2, with 7 bases fitting TRBD1. V was pared by 2 bases and J by 8 bases, with 2 bases of the junction left unmatched. The CDR3 consists of 12 residues. Germline V gene sequence: CDR1 MRHNA, CDR2 SNTAGT. The CDR3 is CASSDRGRGYTF. CDR3 in DNA: TGTGCCAGCAGTGACAGGGGGCGAGGCTACACCTTC.

This clone was found once. This chain connects TRBV28 to TRBJ2-3; TRBD2 might be the D (5 bases). Germline CDR1 and CDR2: MDHEN and SYDVKM. V lost 6 bases and J lost 0, with 16 bases in between. The CDR3 is made up of 16 amino acids. In DNA form, the CDR3 reads TGTGCCAGCAGGGATTATAGCGCGGCTAGCACAGATACGCAGTATTTT. Its translation: CASRDYSAASTDTQYF.

The chain couples TRBV24-1 to TRBJ2-7, with 15 bases aligning to TRBD2. Germline V gives CDR1 KGHDR, CDR2 SFDVKD. The CDR3 has 17 residues. With 3 bases clipped from V and 5 bases from J, the junction kept 7 bases outside the gene matches. CDR3: CATSDTGLAGGLDEQYF. The CDR3 region has the DNA TGTGCCACCAGTGATACCGGACTAGCGGGGGGGCTCGACGAGCAGTACTTC.